These T cell receptor beta chains were read from a single sample in a study of breast tumors, draining lymph nodes, adjacent tissues. A single record per CDR3 protein comes from TCRdb applying MiXCR to the multiplex PCR reads. The repertoire holds tens of thousands of distinct CDR3 sequences, roughly 24% seen once, with about 7.6% in the top ten. Sequences were obtained from breast tumor tissue. The receptors originated from a female donor with breast cancer. Some clones in this sample may be carry-over from other donors' samples. The CDR3 runs from the conserved cysteine through the conserved F or W. The order of the fields is J gene, clone size, V gene, D gene, CDR3 protein, CDR3 DNA. D genes are given only for firm matches. Clone size appears in some rows only: once, few, many, or a class for an expanded clone.

TRBJ1-5	.	TRBV20-1	TRBD1	CSARSGTGRMDQPQHF	TGCAGTGCTAGGTCCGGGACAGGGCGGATGGATCAGCCCCAGCATTTT
TRBJ1-2	many	TRBV19	TRBD1	CASPGTGPSNYGYTF	TGTGCCAGTCCCGGGACAGGTCCCTCTAACTATGGCTACACCTTC
TRBJ1-2	many	TRBV6-4	.	CASSTGPGYGYTF	TGTGCCAGCAGTACAGGGCCTGGCTATGGCTACACCTTC
TRBJ2-1	.	TRBV2	.	CASRETETDLEQFF	TGTGCCAGCAGGGAGACAGAAACCGACTTGGAGCAGTTCTTC
TRBJ2-7	many	TRBV3-1	.	CASSQGTTTRGQYF	TGTGCCAGCAGCCAAGGGACGACGACCCGGGGGCAGTACTTC
TRBJ2-7	many	TRBV19	TRBD1	CASSIQALTGTGGVEQYF	TGTGCCAGTAGTATACAAGCTCTGACAGGGACCGGCGGTGTTGAGCAGTACTTC
TRBJ2-7	many	TRBV19	TRBD1	CASSEGQGASYEQYF	TGTGCCAGTAGTGAAGGACAGGGGGCATCGTACGAGCAGTACTTC
TRBJ1-4	many	TRBV6-1	.	CASSEFREKLFF	TGTGCCAGCAGTGAATTCAGGGAAAAACTGTTTTTT
TRBJ1-6	many	TRBV20-1	.	CSAKDGGWSPLHF	TGCAGTGCTAAGGACGGGGGGTGGTCACCCCTCCACTTT
TRBJ2-7	many	TRBV7-9	TRBD1	CASIPSLRWGQGAPGEQYF	TGTGCCAGCATCCCATCGTTAAGGTGGGGACAGGGGGCGCCGGGCGAGCAGTACTTC
TRBJ2-2	few	TRBV18	.	CASSPGRGNTGELFF	TGTGCCAGCTCACCGGGGCGGGGGAACACCGGGGAGCTGTTTTTT
TRBJ2-5	few	TRBV14	.	CASSQDGSGGTQYF	TGTGCCAGCAGCCAAGATGGTAGTGGAGGGACCCAGTACTTC
TRBJ2-7	many	TRBV5-5	TRBD1	CASSLSGQGAYEQYF	TGTGCCAGCAGCTTGTCCGGACAGGGGGCCTACGAGCAGTACTTC
TRBJ2-7	.	TRBV3-1	TRBD1	CASRSGGAEQYF	TGTGCCAGCAGATCAGGGGGCGCTGAGCAGTACTTC
TRBJ1-4	.	TRBV5-4	.	CASSSANLNEKLVF	TGTGCCAGCAGCTCAGCGAACTTAAATGAAAAACTGGTTTTT
TRBJ1-2	many	TRBV10-3	TRBD1	CAISEYGDRGSLRGYTF	TGTGCCATCAGTGAGTACGGGGACAGGGGGAGTCTCCGGGGCTACACCTTC